A single T cell receptor beta chain is shown here with its context. No cognate antigen has been identified for it. No base quality values were provided; no much bigger clone lies one nucleotide off. This specimen comes from a study of STAT5B mutations in CD4+ large granular lymphocyte leukemia (dated by TCRdb to the early 2020s). A note on the overall study: Among healthy controls, the CDR3 'QG' motif was associated with a particular HLA allele. The study compared the TCRbeta repertoires of patients with CD4+ T-cell large granular lymphocyte leukemia against the TCRbeta repertoires of healthy blood donors. Flow cytometry performed on FACSCanto II or FACSVerse showed that the purified fractions had more than 95% purity among lymphocytes. Findings and caveats that apply to the study as a whole: CD4-sorted patient repertoires appeared more clonal than healthy CD4+ repertoires, and this difference persisted after removing the putative leukemic clones. Main leukemic clonotypes were private to each patient, although around 24% of the main leukemic clonotypes were found at low frequency in the non-leukemic repertoires of other patients. Data were not HLA-matched; higher clonality in CD4+ versus CD8+ T-LGLL could reflect the relatively small sample size. Enrichment of TRBV06-family usage was observed among the top patient clones (8/27) relative to healthy controls (2/35).

The healthy controls were some 36 blood donors, and the buffy coats of these donors were supplied by the Finnish Red Cross blood service. All TCR-sequenced material derived from peripheral blood: patient blood samples and healthy donor buffy coats. Peripheral blood mononuclear cells were isolated by Ficoll-Hypaque gradient centrifugation. CD4+ cells were magnetically purified from the buffy coats of healthy controls. Genomic DNA was extracted with the Gentra Puregene Cell and Tissue kit and quantified on a Qubit 2.0 fluorometer. TCRbeta rearrangements were sequenced from genomic DNA using the immunoSEQ assay at survey resolution. Per the authors' processing: In the TCR sequencing data, the lowest productive clonotype frequency that could be detected was 2.59 x 10-5. Analyses included only productive TCRbeta rearrangements, meaning complete and in-frame sequences. The clonality of each sample was calculated as Simpson clonality in the immunoSEQ Analyzer version 3.0. Clones were grouped by frequency into very rare, small, medium, large (1-20%) or hyperexpanded (>20%) categories. Generation probabilities were estimated with OLGA 1.2.3, V-gene circos plots were generated with VDJtools, specificities were searched for in VDJdb, and CDR3 motifs were identified with GLIPH. TCRdb holds this immuneACCESS table with in-frame rearrangements only. Some clones are missing; in checked studies, unresolved V genes explain under half, and the rest has no known cause. The V and J calls and clone size were taken over from that table, and D and trimming were inferred from the DNA. The sample includes about 34,000 clones, with roughly 71% observed a single time. The ten largest clones capture less than 3% of the sample.

The cysteine opens and the phenylalanine closes a CDR3 of 16 amino acids. The CDR3 DNA has 48 bases and is translated from base 1. Cut back by 3 bases and 4 bases, the V and J ends lie 15 bases apart. From the germline V gene (reference sequence), CDR1 is LNHDA and CDR2 is SQIVND. The sequencing sample was made of CD4+ T cells from blood buffy coats. The rearranged chain carries TRBV19 and TRBJ2-2; a tentative D call is TRBD2 (5 bases match). This sequence was found in a human donor in good health. The DNA sequence is given as TGTGCCAGTAGTATGGGCGGGTTACCGGGCACCGGGGAGCTGTTTTTT. It translates to CASSMGGLPGTGELFF.